This section outlines one T cell receptor beta chain sequence together with its context. Its antigen remains unidentified. This record comes from a study of T cell responses to AZD1222 COVID-19 vaccine. Overall study results and limits: AZD1222 recipients seropositive at baseline numbered only 5 to 7. Spike-specific TCRs gained breadth and depth after people received two AZD1222 doses. Distributed over spike, vaccine-associated CD4 TCRs predominated at 160-218 and 743-854.

Some clones are missing from TCRdb's copy, which holds only in-frame ones; the method was immunoSEQ multiplex PCR. The data hold about 110,000 clones, with approximately 87% observed a single time. This CDR3 comprises 15 residues. The V end was cut by 4 bases, the J end by 4 bases, with 16 bases between. Germline V lookup: CDR1 ENHRY, CDR2 SYGVKD. The rearrangement joins TRBV10-3 to TRBJ1-2, with unresolved D. The sequence was collected from an adult in good health. The sequences come from peripheral blood, collected on day 0 of AZD1222 vaccination. This chain's CDR3 is CAISAQHLSGYGYTF. CDR3 coding DNA: TGTGCCATCAGTGCGCAACACCTCTCCGGCTATGGCTACACCTTC.